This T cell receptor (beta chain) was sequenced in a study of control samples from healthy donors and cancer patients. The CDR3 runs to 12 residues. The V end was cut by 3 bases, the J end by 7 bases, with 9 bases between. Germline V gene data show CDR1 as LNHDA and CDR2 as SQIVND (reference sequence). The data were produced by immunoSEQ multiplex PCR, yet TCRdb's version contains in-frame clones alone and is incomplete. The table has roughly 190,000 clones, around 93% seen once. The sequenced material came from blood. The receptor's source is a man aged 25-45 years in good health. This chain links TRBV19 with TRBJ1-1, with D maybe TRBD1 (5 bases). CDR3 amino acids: CASSITDSEAFF. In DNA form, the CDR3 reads TGTGCCAGTAGTATTACTGACAGTGAAGCTTTCTTT. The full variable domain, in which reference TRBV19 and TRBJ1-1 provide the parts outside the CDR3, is DGGITQSPKYLFRKEGQNVTLSCEQNLNHDAMYWYRQDPGQGLRLIYYSQIVNDFQKGDIAEGYSVSREKKESFPLTVTSAQKNPTAFYLCASSITDSEAFFGQGTRLTVV.